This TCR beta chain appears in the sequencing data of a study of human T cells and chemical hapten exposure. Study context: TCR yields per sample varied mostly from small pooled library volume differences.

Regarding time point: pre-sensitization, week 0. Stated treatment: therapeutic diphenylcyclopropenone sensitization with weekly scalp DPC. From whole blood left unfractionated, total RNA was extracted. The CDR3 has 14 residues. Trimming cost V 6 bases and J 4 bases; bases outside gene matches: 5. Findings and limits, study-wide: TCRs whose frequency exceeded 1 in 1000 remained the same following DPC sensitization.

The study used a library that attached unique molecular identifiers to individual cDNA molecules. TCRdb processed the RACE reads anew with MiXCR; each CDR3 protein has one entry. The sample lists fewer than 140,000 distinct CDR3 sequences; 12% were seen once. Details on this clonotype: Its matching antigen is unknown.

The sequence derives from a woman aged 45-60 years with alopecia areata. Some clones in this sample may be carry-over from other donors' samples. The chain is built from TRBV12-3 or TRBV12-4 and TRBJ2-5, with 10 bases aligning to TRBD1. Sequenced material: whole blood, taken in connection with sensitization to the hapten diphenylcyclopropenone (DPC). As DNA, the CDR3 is TGTGCCAGCAGCCGACAGGGGGCCGGAGAGACCCAGTACTTC. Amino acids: CASSRQGAGETQYF.